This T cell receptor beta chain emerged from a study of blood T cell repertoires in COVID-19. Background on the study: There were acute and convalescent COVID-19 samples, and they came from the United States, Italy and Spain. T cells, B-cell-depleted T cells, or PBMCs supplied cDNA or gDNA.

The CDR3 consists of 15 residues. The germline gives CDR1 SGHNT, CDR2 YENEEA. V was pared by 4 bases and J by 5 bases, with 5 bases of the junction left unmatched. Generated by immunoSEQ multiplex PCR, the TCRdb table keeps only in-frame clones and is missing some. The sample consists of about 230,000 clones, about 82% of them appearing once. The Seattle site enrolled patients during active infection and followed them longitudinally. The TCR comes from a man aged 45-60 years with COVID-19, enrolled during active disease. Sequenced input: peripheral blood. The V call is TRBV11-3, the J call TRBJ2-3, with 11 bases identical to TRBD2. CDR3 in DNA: TGTGCCAGCAGCTCACGGACTAGCGGGTTAGATACGCAGTATTTT. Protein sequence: CASSSRTSGLDTQYF.